A selection of T cell receptor beta chains follows, all from one sample in a study of identical twins. A single record per CDR3 protein comes from TCRdb applying MiXCR to the 5' RACE reads. Of roughly 720,000 distinct CDR3 sequences in the sample, 15% to 20% were seen once. The data were also submitted as part of a second study, on T cells expressing NK-cell markers.

The sample was PBMCs. These receptors all come from a young woman in good health. Both conserved end residues are part of each CDR3. The order of the fields is D gene, clone size, CDR3 length, J gene, V gene, CDR3 DNA, CDR3 protein. The D gene is left open where the match is weak. Clone sizes are given selectively: once, few, many, or a class where the clone is expanded.

TRBD2 few 13 TRBJ2-5 TRBV20-1 TGCAGTGCTTCCCTAGCGGCAAAAGAGACCCAGTACTTC CSASLAAKETQYF
TRBD2 NA 16 TRBJ2-7 TRBV10-3 TGTGCCATCAGTGAGTCCCTAGCGGCAAGCTCCTACGAGCAGTACTTC CAISESLAASSYEQYF
NA many 15 TRBJ1-1 TRBV6-5 TGTGCCAGCAGTTCCCGGACAGAGAGGAACACTGAAGCTTTCTTT CASSSRTERNTEAFF
NA NA 17 TRBJ2-7 TRBV20-1 TGCTGTGCTAGACTAGAATACAAGATTAAAAGGTCCTACGAGCAGTACTTC CCARLEYKIKRSYEQYF
NA few 16 TRBJ2-5 TRBV24-1 TGTGCCACCAGTGATTTGGAGGGGCAACCACAAGAGACCCAGTACTTC CATSDLEGQPQETQYF
NA NA 19 TRBJ2-1 TRBV2 TGTGCCAGCAGTCTCAGTCTAGAAGCCGGAAAAGTAGGATACAATGAGCAGTTCTTC CASSLSLEAGKVGYNEQFF
NA NA 15 TRBJ2-7 TRBV12-3/TRBV12-4 TGTGCCAGCAGTTCAGGCGGTCGGAACCCCTACGAGCAGTACTTC CASSSGGRNPYEQYF
NA NA 13 TRBJ1-2 TRBV20-1 TGCAGTGCTCAAAGCTATCTAGGAGGCGGCTACACCTTC CSAQSYLGGGYTF
NA few 13 TRBJ1-1 TRBV5-1 TGCGCCAGCAGCCGTGACAGATACACTGAAGCTTTCTTT CASSRDRYTEAFF
NA NA 16 TRBJ2-7 TRBV5-5 TGTGCCAGCAGCTTCCGACCAGCGGAACTTTCCTACGAGCAGTACTTC CASSFRPAELSYEQYF
TRBD1 NA 13 TRBJ2-3 TRBV29-1 TGCAGCGTTGAGCGTAGGGGGCTTGATACGCAGTATTTT CSVERRGLDTQYF
NA few 14 TRBJ2-7 TRBV27 TGTGCCAGCAGTCCCGGGGCAGGGGTGGTGGAGCAGTACTTC CASSPGAGVVEQYF
NA NA 20 TRBJ2-7 TRBV7-8 TGTGCCAGCACCATTTTAAGGGAGAAGGGTTCTCCCCAGACAAGGTACGAGCAGTACTTC CASTILREKGSPQTRYEQYF
NA few 14 TRBJ2-6 TRBV14 TGTGCCAGCAGCCATGTTTCTGGGGCCAACGTCCTGACTTTC CASSHVSGANVLTF
TRBD1 few 13 TRBJ2-7 TRBV2 TGTGCCAGGAGGGGGCAGAGAGCCTACGAGCAGTACTTC CARRGQRAYEQYF
NA few 9 TRBJ1-2 TRBV20-1 TGCAGCGGGGAGGCAGAGAACACCTTC CSGEAENTF
NA NA 17 TRBJ1-2 TRBV11-2 TGTGCCAGCAGCTTAGGCTCAGGGCCCGGAGCTAACTATGGCTACACCTTC CASSLGSGPGANYGYTF
NA NA 11 TRBJ2-7 TRBV29-1 TGCAGCGCCGAGGGACGAAGCGAGCAGTACTTC CSAEGRSEQYF
NA NA 17 TRBJ2-1 TRBV5-1 TGCGCCAGCAGCATCGATAAGGAGAACTTACACGGCAATGAGCAGTTCTTC CASSIDKENLHGNEQFF
NA few 11 TRBJ1-1 TRBV5-5 TGTGCCAGCAGCTTTTCCCCACTTGCTTTCTTT CASSFSPLAFF
NA few 14 TRBJ2-1 TRBV25-1 TGTGCCAGCAGTCTAGCAGGACGGCACAATGAGCAGTTCTTC CASSLAGRHNEQFF
TRBD1 NA 15 TRBJ2-7 TRBV30 TGTGCCTGGAGTGTACCCAGGACAGGTGCTTTGGGTCAGTACTTC CAWSVPRTGALGQYF
NA NA 14 TRBJ1-5 TRBV6-1 TGTGCCAGCAGTGCCAAACAGGGCAATCAGCCCCAGCATTTT CASSAKQGNQPQHF
TRBD1 NA 11 TRBJ1-1 TRBV6-5 TGTGCCAGCAGTACAGGGGAGGGAGCTTTCTTT CASSTGEGAFF
TRBD2 NA 15 TRBJ2-1 TRBV20-1 TGCAGTGCTAGTTCCCTGACGGGAGGGCCTAGTGAGCAGTTCTTC CSASSLTGGPSEQFF
NA few 13 TRBJ2-5 TRBV5-1 TGCGCCAGCAGCTTCACGGACAGCCAGACCCAGTACTTC CASSFTDSQTQYF
NA few 12 TRBJ2-1 TRBV20-1 TGCAGTGTACCCTCTCCCAGGGGTGAGCAGTTCTTC CSVPSPRGEQFF
NA NA 14 TRBJ2-7 TRBV5-6 TGTGCCAGCAGCTTGGCCGGGGCAGGGAACGAGCAGTACTTC CASSLAGAGNEQYF
NA NA 12 TRBJ1-1 TRBV3-1 TGTGCCAGCAGCCACTTGAGGACTGAAGCTTTCTTT CASSHLRTEAFF
NA NA 13 TRBJ2-2 TRBV20-1 TGCAGTGCTAGAGACCCAGTTGCCGGGGAGCTGTTTTTT CSARDPVAGELFF
TRBD2 few 18 TRBJ2-1 TRBV11-2 TGTGCCAGCAGCCCCCGTGGCCCATTGGCTAGCGGGAGAAATGAGCAGTTCTTC CASSPRGPLASGRNEQFF
TRBD2 NA 15 TRBJ2-5 TRBV20-1 TGCAGTGCTAGAAACCCAGCGGGACCTGGGGAGACCCAGTACTTC CSARNPAGPGETQYF
NA few 14 TRBJ2-2 TRBV10-3 TGTGCCATCAGTGGGGGCGCCAACACCGGGGAGCTGTTTTTT CAISGGANTGELFF
NA few 14 TRBJ1-2 TRBV15 TGTGCCACCAGCAGAGCCAATCCCAACTATGGCTACACCTTC CATSRANPNYGYTF
TRBD2 few 15 TRBJ2-7 TRBV3-1 TGTGCCAGCAGCCAAAACGGGAGGGCCGATGACGAGCAGTACTTC CASSQNGRADDEQYF
NA few 14 TRBJ1-4 TRBV20-1 TGCAGTGCTAGGGGTTACAGTAATGATGAAAAACTGTTTTTT CSARGYSNDEKLFF
NA many 14 TRBJ2-1 TRBV4-2 TGTGCCAGCAGCCTTCAAAGGGCCTACAATGAGCAGTTCTTC CASSLQRAYNEQFF
TRBD1 NA 14 TRBJ2-1 TRBV27 TGTGCCAGCAGTTCTCAGGGGGTCTACAATGAGCAGTTCTTC CASSSQGVYNEQFF
TRBD1 NA 13 TRBJ1-1 TRBV20-1 TGCAGTGCTAGCGGGGACAGGACTGCTGAAGCTTTCTTT CSASGDRTAEAFF
NA NA 16 TRBJ2-1 TRBV4-3 TGCGCCAGCAGCCAAGACCTTTCGGGGGGCCGTAGGGAGCAGTTCTTC CASSQDLSGGRREQFF
TRBD1 few 15 TRBJ1-1 TRBV20-1 TGCAGTGCTAGAGATCCGACAGGGGCGAACACTGAAGCTTTCTTT CSARDPTGANTEAFF
NA many 13 TRBJ1-4 TRBV5-1 TGCGCCAGCAGCTCCTCAAACAATGAAAAACTGTTTTTT CASSSSNNEKLFF
TRBD2 NA 14 TRBJ2-7 TRBV7-2 TGTGCCAGCAGCTTAGGTAGCGGGAGGGCCGAGCAGTACTTC CASSLGSGRAEQYF
NA few 14 TRBJ2-5 TRBV6-1 TGTGCCAGCAGTATCCGGGACGTCCAAGAGACCCAGTACTTC CASSIRDVQETQYF
NA few 14 TRBJ2-3 TRBV7-9 TGTGCCAGCAGTTCCACTTTAGGCACAGATACGCAGTATTTT CASSSTLGTDTQYF
NA few 16 TRBJ2-7 TRBV12-3/TRBV12-4 TGTGCCAGCAGTCAATATAGGGGGGACAGACCCTACGAGCAGTACTTC CASSQYRGDRPYEQYF
NA few 16 TRBJ1-6 TRBV6-5 TGTGCCAGCAGTTACCAAGGGGGAAAGGGGAATTCACCCCTCCACTTT CASSYQGGKGNSPLHF
TRBD2 NA 15 TRBJ2-7 TRBV18 TGTGCCAGCTCCCCCGTTCGGGAGGGCCCCTACGAGCAGTACTTC CASSPVREGPYEQYF